This entry is about one T cell receptor (beta chain). One end of the junction varies from germline; a read error may be responsible. The data originate from a study of tumor-infiltrating lymphocytes in primary liver carcinoma. Reverse transcription of about 500 ng total RNA with a constant-region primer produced TCR beta cDNA. Slightly modified ARM-PCR served as the procedure for the TCR beta libraries. These libraries came from three rounds of nested multiplex PCR. Amplification in the first two PCR rounds was performed using TRBV1-TRBV30 forward primers and a C-beta reverse primer for 9 to 11 cycles each. MiXCR was run by TCRdb on the multiplex PCR reads, yielding one entry per CDR3 protein. The sample shows around 54,000 distinct CDR3 sequences, roughly 77% of them seen only once. Looked up from germline, CDR1 is SEHNR and CDR2 is FQNEAQ (reference sequence). The CDR3 sequence is 18 residues long.

For each extraction, RNA and DNA were obtained together from around 18-30 mg of unsorted bulk tissue. This clonotype originated in a middle-aged man with primary liver carcinoma and hepatitis B virus infection. The J gene is TRBJ1-5, the V gene TRBV7-9; TRBD1 agrees at 10 bases. Sequenced material: liver tumor tissue from sampling region 2. Specified subset: tumor region T2, inferior pole. The CDR3, as DNA: TGCGCCAGCAGCTACGACAGGGGGCTGGGGCTCGGCAATCAGCCCCAGCGTTTT. Its protein is CASSYDRGLGLGNQPQRF.